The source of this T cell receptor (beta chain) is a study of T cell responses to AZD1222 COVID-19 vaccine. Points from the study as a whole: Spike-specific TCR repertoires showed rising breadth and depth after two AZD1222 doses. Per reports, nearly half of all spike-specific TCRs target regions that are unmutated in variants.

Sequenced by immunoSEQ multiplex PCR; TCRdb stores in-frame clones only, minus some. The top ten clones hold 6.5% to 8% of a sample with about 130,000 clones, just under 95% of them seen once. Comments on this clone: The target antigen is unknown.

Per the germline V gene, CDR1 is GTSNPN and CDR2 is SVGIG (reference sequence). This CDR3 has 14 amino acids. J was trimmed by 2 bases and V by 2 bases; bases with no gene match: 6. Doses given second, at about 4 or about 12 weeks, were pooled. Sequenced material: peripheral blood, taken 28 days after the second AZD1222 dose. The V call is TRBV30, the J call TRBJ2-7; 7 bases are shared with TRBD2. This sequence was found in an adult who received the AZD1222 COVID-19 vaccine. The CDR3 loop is CAWSKWEGTYEQYF. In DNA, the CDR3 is TGTGCCTGGAGTAAGTGGGAGGGAACCTACGAGCAGTACTTC.